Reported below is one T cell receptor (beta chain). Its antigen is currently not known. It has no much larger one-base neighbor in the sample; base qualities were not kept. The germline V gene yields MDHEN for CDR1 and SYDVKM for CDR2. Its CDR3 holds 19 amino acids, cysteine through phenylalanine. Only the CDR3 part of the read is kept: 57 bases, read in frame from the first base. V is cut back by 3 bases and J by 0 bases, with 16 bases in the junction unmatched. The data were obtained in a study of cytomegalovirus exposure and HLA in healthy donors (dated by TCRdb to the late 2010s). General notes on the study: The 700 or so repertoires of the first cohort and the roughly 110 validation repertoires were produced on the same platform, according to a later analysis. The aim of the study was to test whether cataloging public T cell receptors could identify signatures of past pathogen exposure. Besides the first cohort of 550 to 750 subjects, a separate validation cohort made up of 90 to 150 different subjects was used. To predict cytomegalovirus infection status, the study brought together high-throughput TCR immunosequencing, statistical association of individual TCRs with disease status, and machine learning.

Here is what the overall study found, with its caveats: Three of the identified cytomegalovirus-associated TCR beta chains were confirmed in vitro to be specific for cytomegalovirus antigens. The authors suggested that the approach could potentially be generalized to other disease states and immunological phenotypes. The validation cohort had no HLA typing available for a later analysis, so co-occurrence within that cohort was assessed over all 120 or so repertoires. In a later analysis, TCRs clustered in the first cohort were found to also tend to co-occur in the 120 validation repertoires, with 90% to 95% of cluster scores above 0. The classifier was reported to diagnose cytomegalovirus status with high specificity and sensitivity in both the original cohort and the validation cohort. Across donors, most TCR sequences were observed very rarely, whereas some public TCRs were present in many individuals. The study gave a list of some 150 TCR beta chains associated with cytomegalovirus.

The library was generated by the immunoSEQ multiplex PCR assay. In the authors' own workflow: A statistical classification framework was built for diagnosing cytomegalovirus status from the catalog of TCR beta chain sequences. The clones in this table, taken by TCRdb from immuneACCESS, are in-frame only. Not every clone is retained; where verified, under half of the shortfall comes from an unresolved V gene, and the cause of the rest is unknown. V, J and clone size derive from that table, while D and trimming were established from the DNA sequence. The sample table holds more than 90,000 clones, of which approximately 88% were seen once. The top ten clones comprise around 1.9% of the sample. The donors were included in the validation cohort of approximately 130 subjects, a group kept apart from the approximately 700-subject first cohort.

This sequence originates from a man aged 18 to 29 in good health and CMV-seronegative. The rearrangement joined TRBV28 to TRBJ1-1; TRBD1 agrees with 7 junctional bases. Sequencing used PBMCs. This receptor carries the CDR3 CASSFPPFRDSLMNTEAFF. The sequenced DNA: TGTGCCAGCAGTTTTCCCCCATTCCGGGACAGCCTCATGAACACTGAAGCTTTCTTT. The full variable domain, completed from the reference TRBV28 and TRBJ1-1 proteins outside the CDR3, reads DVKVTQSSRYLVKRTGEKVFLECVQDMDHENMFWYRQDPGLGLRLIYFSYDVKMKEKGDIPEGYSVSREKKERFSLILESASTNQTSMYLCASSFPPFRDSLMNTEAFFGQGTRLTVV.